One and the same sample provided the 27 T cell receptor beta chains below, sequenced in a study of regulatory T cells in long-lasting Graves disease. Researchers made TCR beta libraries by using iRepertoire HTBI primers and running Arm-PCR on CDR3 regions. TCRdb re-analysed the multiplex PCR reads in MiXCR, keeping a single row per CDR3 protein. The sample carries 410,000 or so distinct CDR3 sequences, about 15% recorded once. Time point described: newly diagnosed GD, antithyroid drugs for less than 3 months. RNA extracted from PBMCs served as the sequencing template. This same sample was also taken into another study, of T cells in Graves' hyperthyroidism and ophthalmopathy.

Sequenced here: peripheral blood mononuclear cells (PBMCs), sampled at new diagnosis, from a patient treated with antithyroid drugs. These TCRs come from a young woman with Graves disease.

This clonotype was recorded a few times. This chain joins TRBV4-1 and TRBJ2-5; weak D call: TRBD1 (6 bases). With 1 base removed from V and 7 bases from J, the gap between germline ends came to 19 bases. Per germline, CDR1 MGHRA and CDR2 YSYEKL. The length of the CDR3 is 16 residues. The CDR3 nucleotides are TGCGCCAGCAGCCAAGCTGAGGTTGACAGGTGGGGGACCCAGTACTTC. This translates into CASSQAEVDRWGTQYF.

This clonotype was counted at least ten times. The chain uses TRBV2 and TRBJ2-2; 9 positions match TRBD1. Trimming at V came to 6 bases and at J to 6 bases, leaving 11 bases not matched to a gene. Germline-derived CDR1 and CDR2 are SNHLY and FYNNEI. There are 16 residues in the CDR3. The CDR3 spells CASSGTGTGNPGELFF. DNA for the CDR3: TGTGCCAGCAGCGGGACCGGGACAGGGAATCCCGGGGAGCTGTTTTTT.

The sample holds a few counts of this clonotype. The chain uses TRBV24-1 and TRBJ2-1, with D hard to call. This CDR3 has 16 residues. Germline V gene lookup returns CDR1 KGHDR and CDR2 SFDVKD. Trimming stripped 5 bases from V and 7 bases from J, with 20 bases between. CDR3 region: CATSGPVGGSPNEQFF. The CDR3 nucleotides read TGTGCCACCAGTGGCCCAGTCGGCGGTTCTCCGAATGAGCAGTTCTTC.

This clonotype was found a few times. The chain joins TRBV6-1 to TRBJ2-3, with 7 bases fitting TRBD2. This CDR3 spans 16 amino acids. Per germline, CDR1 MNHNS and CDR2 SASEGT. V dropped 8 bases and J dropped 3; count of bases not matched to a gene: 14. DNA of the CDR3: TGTGCCAGCTCACCCTACGCGGGAGCTGCAACAGATACGCAGTATTTT. Encoded protein: CASSPYAGAATDTQYF.

This clonotype was observed many times. This chain joins TRBV2 and TRBJ2-1, with D hard to call. The length of the CDR3 is 13 residues. V shed 6 bases and J shed 7 bases, with 13 bases lying between them. The V gene's germline CDR1 is SNHLY and CDR2 FYNNEI. The CDR3 DNA reads TGTGCCAGCAGCCCACTGGGCCTGAATGAGCAGTTCTTC. Amino acids: CASSPLGLNEQFF.

This clonotype was detected only a few times. The chain recombines TRBV7-8 with TRBJ2-3, with no clear D. CDR1 and CDR2 from the germline V gene are SGHVS and FQNEAQ. This CDR3 has 15 residues. V was cut by 4 bases and J by 0 bases, with 11 bases left in between. The CDR3 DNA sequence: TGTGCCAGCAGCTCCAGACTTACTAGCACAGATACGCAGTATTTT. It codes for CASSSRLTSTDTQYF.

The J gene is TRBJ1-2, the V gene TRBV3-1; D not certain. Germline loops: CDR1 LGHDT, CDR2 YNNKEL (reference sequence). Trimming took 0 bases from V and 7 from J, leaving 12 bases between them. The CDR3 runs 14 residues. The CDR3 region is CASSQERGIPGYTF. The CDR3 region has the DNA TGTGCCAGCAGCCAAGAACGAGGGATTCCTGGCTACACCTTC.

This clonotype showed up many times. The chain carries TRBV6-2 or TRBV6-3 and TRBJ1-1, with D possibly matching TRBD1 (6 bases). CDR3 size: 17 residues. Germline V gene lookup returns CDR1 MNHEY and CDR2 SVGEGT. Trimming shortened V by 6 bases and J by 1 base, and 21 bases separated the two germline ends. The CDR3 spells CASRSGQTVLTNTEAFF. The CDR3 DNA follows: TGTGCCAGCAGGTCCGGACAGACAGTTTTAACGAACACTGAAGCTTTCTTT.

This chain joins TRBV29-1 and TRBJ1-1; D unresolved. The germline gives CDR1 SQVTM, CDR2 ANQGSEA. The CDR3 is 13 amino acids. Trimming took 7 bases from V and 1 from J, leaving 13 bases between them. CDR3 loop: CSASKTENTEAFF. The CDR3 bases are TGCAGCGCCTCTAAAACAGAGAACACTGAAGCTTTCTTT.

This clonotype has at least ten counts. The chain uses TRBV28 and TRBJ1-3; D is uncertain. Germline V gene data show CDR1 as MDHEN and CDR2 as SYDVKM. V was trimmed by 6 bases and J by 6 bases, leaving 21 bases between them. The CDR3 consists of 16 residues. Here the CDR3 reads CASRGFSAGLLNTIYF. CDR3 sequence (DNA): TGTGCCAGCAGGGGCTTCTCGGCCGGGCTACTAAACACCATATATTTT.

This clonotype was recorded many times. V gene TRBV24-1 combines with J gene TRBJ2-3, with D hard to call. The CDR3 loop spans 14 amino acids. Trimming left V 0 bases short and J 5 bases short, with 8 bases between. CDR1 is KGHDR and CDR2 is SFDVKD in the germline V gene. Here the CDR3 reads CATSDLDHEDTQYF. The CDR3 DNA reads TGTGCCACCAGTGATTTGGACCACGAAGATACGCAGTATTTT.

This clonotype showed up many times. The rearrangement joins TRBV28 to TRBJ2-7; weak D call: TRBD2 (6 bases). With 4 bases removed from V and 2 bases from J, the gap between germline ends came to 18 bases. The length of the CDR3 is 16 residues. Germline values: CDR1 MDHEN, CDR2 SYDVKM. This chain's CDR3 is CASSSPGGTETYEQYF. The CDR3 DNA reads as TGTGCCAGCAGTTCCCCTGGGGGGACGGAGACCTACGAGCAGTACTTC.

The V gene is TRBV7-8, the J gene TRBJ1-4; 10 positions match TRBD1. V gave up 5 bases and J gave up 15 bases; unmatched junction bases: 9. CDR1 is SGHVS, CDR2 FQNEAQ, per germline. The CDR3 totals 13 residues. The CDR3 here is CASSRGQGGFLFF. The CDR3 coding sequence is TGTGCCAGCAGCCGAGGACAGGGGGGGTTCTTGTTTTTT.

This clonotype was seen repeatedly, ten times or more. This chain connects TRBV30 to TRBJ1-2; D call uncertain. This CDR3 contains 11 residues. Between the trimmed V and J ends, which lost 1 base and 5 bases, there was a span of 5 bases. Germline V gene data show CDR1 as GTSNPN and CDR2 as SVGIG (reference sequence). The CDR3 here is CAWSDMYGYTF. The CDR3 bases are TGTGCCTGGAGTGACATGTATGGCTACACCTTC.

The chain carries TRBV7-9 and TRBJ1-5; D remains unclear. Trimming cost V 5 bases and J 3 bases, with 8 bases left between them. Germline values: CDR1 SEHNR, CDR2 FQNEAQ (reference sequence). The CDR3 has 13 amino acids. DNA for the CDR3: TGTGCCAGCAGCAACCCTCCCAATCAGCCCCAGCATTTT. This translates into CASSNPPNQPQHF.

This clonotype was seen repeatedly, ten times or more. The chain couples TRBV27 to TRBJ1-5, with 11 bases aligning to TRBD1. The V segment lost 5 bases and the J segment 5 bases; nucleotides outside the gene matches: 11. CDR1 is MNHEY, CDR2 SMNVEV, per germline (reference sequence). The CDR3 loop spans 17 amino acids. The CDR3 nucleotides read TGTGCCAGCAGTCCCCTCACCGGGACAGGGGGAGATCAGCCCCAGCATTTT. Protein product: CASSPLTGTGGDQPQHF.

The gene calls are TRBV28 and TRBJ2-3; 7 nucleotides agree with TRBD2. The CDR3 is 16 residues long. Trimming removed 4 bases from V and 2 bases from J; junction bases left unmatched: 9. Germline-derived CDR1 and CDR2 are MDHEN and SYDVKM. CDR3 residues: CASSYPPSGVTDTQYF. The CDR3 DNA follows: TGTGCCAGCAGTTACCCACCGAGCGGGGTCACAGATACGCAGTATTTT.

The gene calls are TRBV18 and TRBJ2-5, with 13 bases lining up with TRBD2. The length of the CDR3 is 16 residues. Germline V gene sequence: CDR1 KGHSH, CDR2 LQKENI. J lost 5 bases, V lost 6 bases, and 9 bases had no gene match. The CDR3 DNA follows: TGTGCCAGCTCCGCACTAGCGGGAGGGGCCGGCGAGACCCAGTACTTC. It encodes CASSALAGGAGETQYF.

Regarding this clonotype: A much more abundant neighbour one base away suggests this may be a read error. The chain links TRBV9 to TRBJ2-3, with no clear D. The last part of the DNA fits TRBJ1-1 better; the J call may be wrong. CDR1 and CDR2 (germline): SGDLS, YYNGEE. The CDR3 runs 12 residues. In DNA, the CDR3 is TGTGCCAGCGGCGTAGATCAGAGGGAAGCTTTCTTT. Protein: CASGVDQREAFF.

This clonotype was seen many times. This chain joins TRBV29-1 and TRBJ1-2, with no clear D. Trimming shortened V by 4 bases and J by 0 bases, and 3 bases separated the two germline ends. The CDR3 contains 11 residues. Germline assignment: CDR1 SQVTM and CDR2 ANQGSEA. The CDR3 bases are TGCAGCGTTGTCTCTAACTATGGCTACACCTTC. Amino acids: CSVVSNYGYTF. The variable domain in full, completed from reference TRBV29-1 and TRBJ1-2, reads SAVISQKPSRDICQRGTSLTIQCQVDSQVTMMFWYRQQPGQSLTLIATANQGSEATYESGFVIDKFPISRPNLTFSTLTVSNMSPEDSSIYLCSVVSNYGYTFGSGTRLTVV.

CDR3 in amino acids: CAISEKDGGNSPLHF. The CDR3 region has the DNA TGTGCCATCAGTGAGAAGGACGGAGGTAATTCACCCCTCCACTTT. This chain connects TRBV10-3 to TRBJ1-6, with unresolved D. The germline gives CDR1 ENHRY, CDR2 SYGVKD. Trimming removed 2 bases from V and 6 bases from J, with 11 bases in between. There are 15 residues in the CDR3.

Ten or more counts support this clonotype. This chain connects TRBV2 to TRBJ2-3; 9 bases map to TRBD2. J gave up 3 bases and V 11 bases, and 9 bases lay outside the gene matches. The CDR3 is made up of 14 amino acids. Germline V gives CDR1 SNHLY, CDR2 FYNNEI. The CDR3 protein is CAGGLSGRTDTQYF. CDR3 sequence (DNA): TGTGCCGGAGGGCTTAGCGGGAGAACAGATACGCAGTATTTT.

This clonotype was seen at least ten times. V usage is TRBV28 and J usage is TRBJ1-1; 8 bases fit TRBD1. Germline lookup yields CDR1 MDHEN and CDR2 SYDVKM. The V and J ends lost 4 bases and 5 bases, in that order; junction bases with no gene match: 15. The CDR3 spans 17 residues. The CDR3 loop is CASSSVPGQVLRTEAFF. The CDR3 coding sequence is TGTGCCAGCAGTTCTGTCCCGGGACAGGTATTAAGGACTGAAGCTTTCTTT.

This clonotype has only a few counts. The chain links TRBV30 to TRBJ2-1; 9 bases agree with TRBD1. Trimming took 0 bases from V and 1 from J; bases not matched to a gene: 1. CDR1 and CDR2 from the germline V gene are GTSNPN and SVGIG (reference sequence). The CDR3 totals 15 residues. The CDR3 nucleotides are TGTGCCTGGAGTGTGGGGACAGGGTCCTACAATGAGCAGTTCTTC. Protein sequence: CAWSVGTGSYNEQFF.

Concerning this clonotype: This may be a read error, as it is one base from a much larger clone. The chain combines TRBV11-3 with TRBJ1-2; no clear D. The CDR3 length is 13 residues. The germline V gene has CDR1 SGHNT and CDR2 YENEEA. The CDR3 nucleotides are TGTGCCAGCAGCCCGCGGACCTTCTATGGCTGCACCTTC. Encoded protein: CASSPRTFYGCTF.

This sequence joins TRBV6-9 and TRBJ1-1; D may be TRBD1 (5 bases). Germline CDR1 reads MNHGY; CDR2 reads SVAAGI. This CDR3 comprises 17 residues. V dropped 3 bases and J dropped 10 bases, with 27 bases sitting between them. The CDR3 DNA reads TGTGCCAGCAGTTACTCTTTAGAGAAAGGGGATCGTTTTAGAGCTTTCTTT. Its translation: CASSYSLEKGDRFRAFF.

This clonotype was seen ten or more times. The gene calls are TRBV11-2 and TRBJ1-5; a possible D gene is TRBD1 (6 bases). The V gene lost 5 bases and the J gene lost 6 bases, with 14 bases spanning the gap. CDR1 is SGHAT, CDR2 FQNNGV, per germline. The CDR3 runs 14 residues. The CDR3 nucleotides read TGTGCCAGCAGCAGGTACAGGGCGGGTCAGCCCCAGCATTTT. Residues: CASSRYRAGQPQHF.